This T cell receptor (beta chain) originates from a study of chemoradiotherapy in HPV16-positive cancers. Study background: Candidate HPV-specific clones and shared TCR motifs came from two HPV16-positive patients. Study results and limitations: Functional assays defining HPV-specific T cells used only a couple of HPV16-positive patients. Better recurrence-free survival went with HPV-responsive T-cell expansion in HPV16-positive patients.

The CDR3 extends over 17 amino acids. V was cut by 5 bases and J by 5 bases, with 23 bases left in between. CDR1 is MGHDK and CDR2 is SYGVNS in the germline V gene. The table came from immunoSEQ multiplex PCR; TCRdb's copy has only in-frame clones and leaves some out. The repertoire has about 1,500 clones, about nine tenths of them found once; the top ten carry less than 8.5%. Over chemoradiotherapy, repertoires were sampled more than once. As to this clone: Its antigen is still unknown.

The V gene is TRBV25-1, the J gene TRBJ2-3; D might be TRBD1 (5 bases). Sequenced here: tumor tissue, sampled from a patient who underwent chemoradiotherapy. The sequence came from a human donor with HPV-associated anogenital cancer. Here the CDR3 reads CASSTRSYGGAVDTQYF. Written as DNA, the CDR3 is TGTGCCAGCAGTACCCGCAGCTACGGTGGGGCCGTAGATACGCAGTATTTT.